Included here is one TCR beta chain sequence, with context. At one end, the junction sequence differs from germline, possibly due to a read error. The sample belongs to a study of regulatory T cells in long-lasting Graves disease. CDR3 length equals 21 residues. Germline lookup yields CDR1 KGHDR and CDR2 SFDVKD. In building TCR beta libraries, iRepertoire HTBI primers were used together with Arm-PCR of CDR3 regions. TCRdb fed the multiplex PCR reads into MiXCR, producing one record per CDR3 protein. The sample records 500,000 or so distinct CDR3 sequences, 13% to 15% being singletons. Time point given: newly diagnosed GD, antithyroid drugs for less than 3 months. Extracted PBMC RNA gave rise to the TCR library. These records were also assigned to another study, of T cells in Graves' hyperthyroidism and ophthalmopathy.

The J gene is TRBJ2-6, the V gene TRBV24-1; D may be TRBD1 or TRBD2 (7 bases each). Sequenced material: peripheral blood mononuclear cells (PBMCs), taken at new diagnosis, from a patient treated with antithyroid drugs. The sequence was obtained from a woman between 50 and 59 years old with Graves disease. The CDR3 bases are TGTGCCACCAGTGATACAAAGACAGCCGAAACACGCCAGGGGGGGGCCAATGTCCTGACTTTC. Amino acids: CATSDTKTAETRQGGANVLTF.